The 16 T cell receptor beta chains in this list originate from one sample, sequenced in a study of blood T cell repertoires in COVID-19. Clones were read by immunoSEQ multiplex PCR, and TCRdb kept only the in-frame ones, dropping some. The profile shows about 300,000 clones, 80% to 90% of them singletons. The sequencing sample was made of PBMCs or T cells enriched from blood (not recorded which). The receptors were sampled from a woman between 18 and 29 years old who had recovered from COVID-19.

This sequence joins TRBV7-8 and TRBJ2-2; TRBD2 matches 9 bases. Germline CDR1 reads SGHVS; CDR2 reads FQNEAQ. V lost 5 bases, J lost 3 bases, and 7 bases stayed unmatched. CDR3 size: 16 residues. The DNA for the CDR3 is TGTGCCAGCAGCCGTATTGCTAGCGGGGACACCGGGGAGCTGTTTTTT. The encoded protein is CASSRIASGDTGELFF.

V gene TRBV5-1 combines with J gene TRBJ2-1; TRBD1 is a possible D gene (6 bases). Trimming removed 0 bases at V and 8 bases at J, with 18 bases between. The CDR3 covers 16 residues. CDR1 and CDR2 (germline): SGHRS, YFSETQ. As DNA, the CDR3 is TGCGCCAGCAGCTTGGTGGGGACAACCCATTGGGATGAGCAGTTCTTC. It codes for CASSLVGTTHWDEQFF.

This chain uses TRBV12-3 or TRBV12-4 with TRBJ1-1; D is undetermined. The CDR3 has 11 amino acids. V was trimmed by 2 bases and J by 7 bases, leaving 5 bases between them. CDR3 protein: CASSLTGEAFF. The CDR3 region has the DNA TGTGCCAGCAGTTTAACGGGTGAAGCTTTCTTT.

The table lists this clone with a count of one. The chain uses TRBV28 and TRBJ1-6, with D perhaps matching TRBD1 (5 bases). This CDR3 spans 14 amino acids. Trimming cost V 3 bases and J 10 bases, with 13 bases left between them. The V gene's germline CDR1 is MDHEN and CDR2 SYDVKM. The CDR3 coding sequence is TGTGCCAGCAGTTTTTCGGGGACTGCCTCACCCCTCCACTTT. It translates to CASSFSGTASPLHF.

This rearrangement joins TRBV27 to TRBJ2-2, with 8 bases identical to TRBD1. CDR3 length: 17 amino acids. The trim removed 5 bases at V and 5 bases at J, leaving 13 bases unmatched. Germline CDR1 MNHEY, CDR2 SMNVEV (reference sequence). The CDR3 region has the DNA TGTGCCAGCAGTCCCACGACAGGGGTCGGGTGGACCGGGGAGCTGTTTTTT. Its translation: CASSPTTGVGWTGELFF.

This chain links TRBV15 with TRBJ2-3; D is undetermined. The germline V and J ends were trimmed by 0 bases and 2 bases, with 12 bases remaining between them. This CDR3 comprises 16 residues. Per the germline V gene, CDR1 is LNHNV and CDR2 is YYDKDF (reference sequence). The CDR3 DNA follows: TGTGCCACCAGCAGAGATCAGGTCGTGATCACAGATACGCAGTATTTT. Protein product: CATSRDQVVITDTQYF.

The chain recombines TRBV19 with TRBJ2-7; no firm D call. This CDR3 has 12 amino acids. From germline, CDR1 is LNHDA and CDR2 SQIVND (reference sequence). V gave up 9 bases and J gave up 0 bases, with 9 bases separating them. CDR3 in amino acids: CASRGSSYEQYF. CDR3 coding DNA: TGTGCCAGCCGCGGCAGCTCCTACGAGCAGTACTTC.

The chain recombines TRBV18 with TRBJ2-1, with TRBD2 matching 9 bases. Trimming at V came to 2 bases and at J to 3 bases, leaving 5 bases not matched to a gene. The germline gives CDR1 KGHSH, CDR2 LQKENI. CDR3 length equals 16 residues. The CDR3 is CASSPGGGGYYNEQFF. CDR3 in DNA: TGTGCCAGCTCACCAGGCGGGGGGGGGTACTACAATGAGCAGTTCTTC.

CDR3 in amino acids: CASSPGGEDTEAFF. CDR3 DNA sequence: TGTGCCAGCAGCCCAGGGGGTGAGGACACTGAAGCTTTCTTT. The rearrangement uses TRBV7-6 and TRBJ1-1; TRBD1 agrees at 7 bases. Germline CDR1 reads SGHVS; CDR2 reads FNYEAQ. J gave up 3 bases and V 5 bases, and 6 bases lay outside the gene matches. The CDR3 length is 14 residues. Full variable domain (rest looked up from reference TRBV7-6 and TRBJ1-1): GAGVSQSPRYKVTKRGQDVALRCDPISGHVSLYWYRQALGQGPEFLTYFNYEAQQDKSGLPNDRFSAERPEGSISTLTIQRTEQRDSAMYRCASSPGGEDTEAFFGQGTRLTVV.

This clone was observed a few times. J is TRBJ2-3 and V is TRBV6-5, with a weak D call TRBD1 (6 bases). The germline gives CDR1 MNHEY, CDR2 SVGAGI. Trimming removed 4 bases at V and 2 bases at J, with 13 bases between. The CDR3 length is 15 residues. The CDR3 DNA sequence: TGTGCCAGCAGTTTGCAGGGGAAGAACACAGATACGCAGTATTTT. It specifies CASSLQGKNTDTQYF.

This chain joins TRBV30 and TRBJ1-6, with D hard to call. Germline-derived CDR1 and CDR2 are GTSNPN and SVGIG (reference sequence). This CDR3 region has 15 residues. Written as DNA, the CDR3 is TGTGCTTCATTGAAACGGGGATTCAATAATTCACCCCTCCACTTT. Translation: CASLKRGFNNSPLHF. The whole variable domain, remainder taken from reference TRBV30 and TRBJ1-6, is SQTIHQWPATLVQPVGSPLSLECTVEGTSNPNLYWYRQAAGRGLQLLFYSVGIGQISSEVPQNLSASRPQDRQFILSSKKLLLSDSGFYLCASLKRGFNNSPLHFGNGTRLTVT.

This sequence joins TRBV5-1 and TRBJ2-3; 7 positions agree with TRBD1. J gave up 0 bases and V 1 base, and 5 bases lay outside the gene matches. CDR1 and CDR2 (germline): SGHRS, YFSETQ. The CDR3 has 16 amino acids. The CDR3 sequence is CASSLTTGLSTDTQYF. For the CDR3, the DNA is TGCGCCAGCAGCTTGACGACAGGGCTAAGCACAGATACGCAGTATTTT. The variable domain in full, completed from reference TRBV5-1 and TRBJ2-3, reads KAGVTQTPRYLIKTRGQQVTLSCSPISGHRSVSWYQQTPGQGLQFLFEYFSETQRNKGNFPGRFSGRQFSNSRSEMNVSTLELGDSALYLCASSLTTGLSTDTQYFGPGTRLTVL.

V is TRBV11-2 and J is TRBJ2-1, with 11 bases aligning to TRBD2. Looked up from germline, CDR1 is SGHAT and CDR2 is FQNNGV. V was pared by 1 base and J by 2 bases, with 7 bases of the junction left unmatched. The CDR3 sequence is 18 residues long. Written as DNA, the CDR3 is TGTGCCAGCAGCTTAGTGGTTAGCGGGGGGGCCCCCTACAATGAGCAGTTCTTC. As protein: CASSLVVSGGAPYNEQFF.

V and J are TRBV19 and TRBJ1-1; D not certain. Between the trimmed V and J ends, which lost 3 bases and 0 bases, there was a span of 5 bases. Germline V gives CDR1 LNHDA, CDR2 SQIVND (reference sequence). This CDR3 has 13 amino acids. CDR3 coding DNA: TGTGCCAGTAGTATCCTTATGAACACTGAAGCTTTCTTT. Its protein product is CASSILMNTEAFF.

The chain uses TRBV5-1 and TRBJ1-6, with TRBD1 matching over 8 bases. V shed 5 bases, J shed 8 bases, and the junction held 9 bases outside the gene matches. CDR3 length: 15 residues. Germline CDR1 and CDR2: SGHRS and YFSETQ. In DNA, the CDR3 is TGCGCCAGCAGTCCCGAGACAGGGGACCATTCACCCCTCCACTTT. This gives the protein CASSPETGDHSPLHF. Full variable domain (rest looked up from reference TRBV5-1 and TRBJ1-6): KAGVTQTPRYLIKTRGQQVTLSCSPISGHRSVSWYQQTPGQGLQFLFEYFSETQRNKGNFPGRFSGRQFSNSRSEMNVSTLELGDSALYLCASSPETGDHSPLHFGNGTRLTVT.

J is TRBJ2-1 and V is TRBV7-9, with D maybe TRBD2 (5 bases). Germline V gene data show CDR1 as SEHNR and CDR2 as FQNEAQ (reference sequence). V lost 6 bases and J 8 bases, leaving 20 bases between the germline ends. This CDR3 is built from 15 residues. CDR3 in DNA: TGTGCCAGCAGGCCCACCAATAGTGGGAGTCATGAGCAGTTCTTC. Residues: CASRPTNSGSHEQFF.